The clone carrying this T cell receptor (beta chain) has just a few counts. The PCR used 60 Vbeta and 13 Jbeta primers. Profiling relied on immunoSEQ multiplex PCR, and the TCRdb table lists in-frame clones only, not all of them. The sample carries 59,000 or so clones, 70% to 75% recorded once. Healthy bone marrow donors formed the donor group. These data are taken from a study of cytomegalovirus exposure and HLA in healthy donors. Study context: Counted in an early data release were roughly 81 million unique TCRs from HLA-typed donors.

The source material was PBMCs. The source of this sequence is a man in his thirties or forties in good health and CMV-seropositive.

The CDR3 nucleotides are TGTGCCAGCAGCGTGGGGGCGGGGACAGGGACCTACGAGCAGTACTTC. This gives the protein CASSVGAGTGTYEQYF. The rearrangement uses TRBV9 and TRBJ2-7; the match to TRBD1 covers 9 bases. Per germline, CDR1 SGDLS and CDR2 YYNGEE. V lost 2 bases to trimming and J lost 2 bases; unmatched junction nucleotides: 8. CDR3 length: 16 amino acids.